A single sample gave rise to the 8 T cell receptor beta chains below, sequenced in a study of shared T cell receptors in the human thymus. Generated by immunoSEQ multiplex PCR, the TCRdb table keeps only in-frame clones and is missing some. Found here are about 660,000 clones, more than 75% of them singletons; the top ten hold 0.01%. These sequences were also reported in another study, on human thymus T cells.

Sequencing used thymocytes. The receptors here all came from a boy in the first two years of life with a congenital heart defect.

This chain links TRBV7-9 with TRBJ2-7, with 16 nucleotides matching TRBD2. Germline V CDR1 and CDR2: SEHNR, FQNEAQ (reference sequence). The CDR3 spans 17 residues. V was clipped by 5 bases and J by 4 bases; unmatched bases: 8. CDR3 amino acids: CASSLGLAGGPGYEQYF. The CDR3 bases are TGTGCCAGCAGCCTGGGACTAGCGGGAGGGCCCGGGTACGAGCAGTACTTC. Variable domain in full (rest from reference TRBV7-9 and TRBJ2-7): DTGVSQNPRHKITKRGQNVTFRCDPISEHNRLYWYRQTLGQGPEFLTYFQNEAQLEKSRLLSDRFSAERPKGSFSTLEIQRTEQGDSAMYLCASSLGLAGGPGYEQYFGPGTRLTVT.

This clone was counted between two and nine times. The gene calls are TRBV5-1 and TRBJ2-1; 16 bases map to TRBD2. J was trimmed by 5 bases and V by 4 bases; bases with no gene match: 18. The germline CDR1 and CDR2 sequences are SGHRS and YFSETQ. The CDR3 spans 21 residues. CDR3 sequence reads: CASSVFSGTSGRADLNNEQFF. For the CDR3, the DNA is TGCGCCAGCAGCGTATTTTCTGGGACTAGCGGGAGGGCCGACTTAAACAATGAGCAGTTCTTC.

This clone was seen just once. V gene TRBV5-1 combines with J gene TRBJ2-5, with 8 bases fitting TRBD2. Losses at the gene ends were 4 bases for V and 5 bases for J; bases not matched to a gene: 16. The CDR3 is 17 residues long. Per the germline V gene, CDR1 is SGHRS and CDR2 is YFSETQ. CDR3 nucleotide sequence: TGCGCCAGCAGCCGCCTGGGGGAAAGCGGGAGAGCGGAGACCCAGTACTTC. This translates into CASSRLGESGRAETQYF.

V gene TRBV4-2 combines with J gene TRBJ2-4, with 10 bases lining up with TRBD1. The germline V gene encodes CDR1 LGHNA and CDR2 YNFKEQ. The V segment lost 1 base and the J segment 6 bases; nucleotides outside the gene matches: 6. The CDR3 is 16 residues long. DNA for the CDR3: TGTGCCAGCAGCCAAGGTCTGGACAGGGGGGTAAACATTCAGTACTTC. Translated, it gives CASSQGLDRGVNIQYF.

V usage is TRBV2 and J usage is TRBJ1-3; possible D gene TRBD1, 6 bases. The CDR3 extends over 14 amino acids. The germline gives CDR1 SNHLY, CDR2 FYNNEI. The V end lost 10 bases, the J end lost 0 bases, and 13 bases lay between the germline ends. The CDR3 loop reads CANDRLSSGNTIYF. CDR3 DNA: TGTGCCAACGACAGGTTGTCCTCTGGAAACACCATATATTTT. Based on the CDR3 plus reference TRBV2 and TRBJ1-3, the full variable domain is EPEVTQTPSHQVTQMGQEVILRCVPISNHLYFYWYRQILGQKVEFLVSFYNNEISEKSEIFDDQFSVERPDGSNFTLKIRSTKLEDSAMYFCANDRLSSGNTIYFGEGSWLTVV.

V gene TRBV2 combines with J gene TRBJ1-1; D is perhaps TRBD1 (5 bases). The CDR3 extends over 14 amino acids. Germline-derived CDR1 and CDR2 are SNHLY and FYNNEI. Trimming shortened V by 4 bases and J by 3 bases, and 12 bases separated the two germline ends. This chain's CDR3 is CASSGGTEDTEAFF. Written as DNA, the CDR3 is TGTGCCAGCAGTGGGGGCACAGAGGACACTGAAGCTTTCTTT.

The chain combines TRBV11-2 with TRBJ1-1; a possible D gene is TRBD1 (5 bases). Between the trimmed V and J ends, which lost 5 bases and 2 bases, there was a span of 15 bases. This CDR3 comprises 15 residues. Per germline, CDR1 SGHAT and CDR2 FQNNGV. In nucleotides, the CDR3 is TGTGCCAGCAGCACCCGGGGGGGGGACAACACTGAAGCTTTCTTT. Protein sequence: CASSTRGGDNTEAFF.

The chain joins TRBV5-8 to TRBJ2-2, with 10 bases fitting TRBD1. The J segment lost 3 bases and the V segment lost 4 bases, leaving 9 bases of the junction unmatched. Germline assignment: CDR1 SGHTS and CDR2 YDEGEE. This CDR3 is 17 amino acids long. The CDR3, as DNA: TGTGCCAGCAGCCAGGACAGGGGGAAGTCTTACACCGGGGAGCTGTTTTTT. Amino acids: CASSQDRGKSYTGELFF.